The rows below give T cell receptor beta chains drawn from one sample of a study of identical twins. TCRdb fed the 5' RACE reads into MiXCR, producing one record per CDR3 protein. The sample includes 500,000 to 550,000 distinct CDR3 sequences, roughly 21% of them seen just once. These data also featured in a second study, about T cells expressing NK-cell markers.

Sequencing input: CD4+ T cells sorted from blood. These receptors all come from a woman between 18 and 30 years old in good health. CDR3s include the opening cysteine and the closing phenylalanine or tryptophan. A D gene is named only where the DNA matches it firmly. Part of the rows lack a size; the others show once, few, many or a class for expanded clones.

>13|-|few|TRBJ1-2|TRBV12-3/TRBV12-4
CASSPNRLYGYTF
TGTGCCAGCAGTCCCAACAGGCTCTATGGCTACACCTTC
>13|-|few|TRBJ2-2|TRBV10-3
CAISQEDTGELFF
TGTGCCATCAGTCAGGAAGACACCGGGGAGCTGTTTTTT
>15|-|-|TRBJ2-7|TRBV5-4
CASSSQNSGSYEQYF
TGTGCCAGCAGCTCGCAAAACTCGGGCTCCTACGAGCAGTACTTC
>15|-|-|TRBJ2-7|TRBV10-3
CAISESGFPPREQYF
TGTGCCATCAGTGAGTCTGGCTTTCCCCCTCGCGAGCAGTACTTC
>15|TRBD1|many|TRBJ2-7|TRBV5-1
CASSLAGQGVYEQYF
TGCGCCAGCAGCTTAGCGGGACAGGGAGTCTACGAGCAGTACTTC
>14|-|-|TRBJ1-4|TRBV7-9
CASSLGGANEKLFF
TGTGCCAGCAGCTTAGGCGGGGCTAATGAAAAACTGTTTTTT
>14|-|few|TRBJ1-2|TRBV12-3/TRBV12-4
CASSFRILRGGYTF
TGTGCCAGCAGTTTCCGCATACTAAGGGGTGGCTACACCTTC
>14|-|-|TRBJ1-2|TRBV5-1
CASSLLSTDGGYTF
TGCGCCAGCAGCTTGTTGTCGACCGACGGTGGCTACACCTTC
>12|-|few|TRBJ1-2|TRBV7-9
CASSPMTASYTF
TGTGCCAGCAGCCCGATGACAGCGAGCTACACCTTC
>11|-|many|TRBJ2-7|TRBV12-3/TRBV12-4
CASSSGREQYF
TGTGCCAGCAGTTCAGGGCGGGAGCAGTACTTC
>14|-|-|TRBJ2-3|TRBV3-1
CASSQERITDTQYF
TGTGCCAGCAGCCAGGAAAGGATCACAGATACGCAGTATTTT
>12|-|-|TRBJ2-4|TRBV29-1
CSVARAKNIQYF
TGCAGCGTTGCCAGGGCCAAAAACATTCAGTACTTC
>17|-|-|TRBJ2-3|TRBV5-1
CASRAAGTLKRTDTQYF
TGCGCCAGCAGAGCGGCCGGGACGCTTAAGCGCACAGATACGCAGTATTTT
>17|TRBD1|-|TRBJ2-7|TRBV5-6
CASSLGDRHISSYEQYF
TGTGCCAGCAGCCTGGGGGACAGACATATTAGCTCCTACGAGCAGTACTTC
>16|TRBD1|-|TRBJ2-1|TRBV10-3
CAISEYGDRRNNEQFF
TGTGCCATCAGTGAGTATGGGGACAGAAGAAACAATGAGCAGTTCTTC
>13|TRBD1|few|TRBJ2-2|TRBV15
CATGTGPTGELFF
TGTGCCACCGGGACAGGGCCCACCGGGGAGCTGTTTTTT
>14|TRBD1|many|TRBJ2-7|TRBV10-1
CASSEGQGYGEQYF
TGCGCCAGCAGTGAGGGACAGGGCTATGGCGAGCAGTACTTC
>16|-|few|TRBJ2-1|TRBV5-1
CASSLGSISSYNEQFF
TGCGCCAGCAGCTTGGGATCCATATCCTCCTACAATGAGCAGTTCTTC
>14|TRBD1|many|TRBJ1-2|TRBV29-1
CSVDDRVPQYGYTF
TGCAGCGTCGACGACAGGGTCCCTCAGTATGGCTACACCTTC
>14|-|-|TRBJ2-1|TRBV9
CASSVAPRGDEQFF
TGTGCCAGCAGCGTAGCCCCCCGGGGTGATGAGCAGTTCTTC
>14|-|-|TRBJ2-7|TRBV12-3/TRBV12-4
CASSLWTPPHEQYF
TGTGCCAGCAGTTTATGGACACCACCCCACGAGCAGTACTTC
>14|-|-|TRBJ2-7|TRBV7-9
CASSFSSGLYEQYF
TGTGCCAGCAGCTTTTCCTCAGGACTTTACGAGCAGTACTTC
>15|TRBD2|few|TRBJ2-1|TRBV6-5
CASSSRGLASNEQFF
TGTGCCAGCAGTTCCCGGGGACTAGCGAGTAATGAGCAGTTCTTC
>15|-|-|TRBJ2-5|TRBV15
CATSRGVRFQETQYF
TGTGCCACCAGCAGAGGTGTCCGTTTCCAAGAGACCCAGTACTTC
>12|-|-|TRBJ1-2|TRBV3-1
CASSQEVYGYTF
TGTGCCAGCAGCCAAGAGGTGTATGGCTACACCTTC
>14|TRBD1|many|TRBJ1-2|TRBV6-1
CASSPTGPFDGYTF
TGTGCCAGCAGTCCGACAGGGCCTTTCGATGGCTACACCTTC
>13|TRBD2|many|TRBJ2-3|TRBV20-1
CSARVGTSGTQYF
TGCAGTGCTAGAGTCGGGACTAGCGGGACGCAGTATTTT
>11|-|-|TRBJ1-1|TRBV20-1
CSAPRSAEAFF
TGCAGTGCTCCCCGGTCAGCTGAAGCTTTCTTT
>14|TRBD2|-|TRBJ2-5|TRBV5-6
CASSYLAVKETQYF
TGTGCCAGCAGCTATCTAGCGGTCAAGGAGACCCAGTACTTC
>12|-|-|TRBJ2-7|TRBV29-1
CSVTRGGYEQYF
TGCAGCGTTACCAGGGGAGGCTACGAGCAGTACTTC
>13|-|-|TRBJ2-1|TRBV30
CAWNRDPTVEQFF
TGTGCCTGGAACAGGGACCCCACCGTTGAGCAGTTCTTC
>15|TRBD2|-|TRBJ2-1|TRBV5-6
CASSLGGRFYNEQFF
TGTGCCAGCAGCTTGGGCGGGAGATTCTACAATGAGCAGTTCTTC
>14|-|-|TRBJ2-7|TRBV5-1
CASSLYGTSYEQYF
TGCGCCAGCAGCTTATATGGGACAAGTTACGAGCAGTACTTC
>17|TRBD1|-|TRBJ1-4|TRBV6-5
CASSYSRGTAFGEKLFF
TGTGCCAGCAGTTACTCACGCGGGACAGCATTCGGAGAAAAACTGTTTTTT
>14|-|few|TRBJ1-1|TRBV2
CASSRTDQNTEAFF
TGTGCCAGCAGTCGGACAGATCAGAACACTGAAGCTTTCTTT
>17|TRBD1|-|TRBJ2-1|TRBV11-3
CASSSASGTDSYNEQFF
TGTGCCAGCAGCTCGGCGTCCGGGACAGACTCCTACAATGAGCAGTTCTTC
>15|TRBD2|few|TRBJ2-1|TRBV5-1
CASSLLRGGNNEQFF
TGCGCCAGCAGCTTGTTGCGGGGGGGAAACAATGAGCAGTTCTTC
>15|-|few|TRBJ1-6|TRBV12-3/TRBV12-4
CASSLQTSVASPLHF
TGTGCCAGCAGTCTTCAAACGTCAGTGGCTTCACCCCTCCACTTT
>16|TRBD2|-|TRBJ2-2|TRBV3-1
CASSQSGGGLAGELFF
TGTGCCAGCAGCCAAAGCGGCGGGGGTCTGGCCGGGGAGCTGTTTTTT
>12|-|few|TRBJ2-5|TRBV20-1
CSADRSLETQYF
TGCAGTGCCGATAGGAGCTTAGAGACCCAGTACTTC
>14|-|-|TRBJ2-1|TRBV5-1
CASSPGRVGDEQFF
TGCGCCAGCAGCCCGGGGCGAGTCGGCGATGAGCAGTTCTTC
>15|-|few|TRBJ2-7|TRBV12-3/TRBV12-4
CASSFRQPVSYEQYF
TGTGCCAGCAGTTTCCGGCAGCCCGTCTCCTACGAGCAGTACTTC
>15|TRBD2|few|TRBJ2-1|TRBV25-1
CASSDPLAGGNEQFF
TGTGCCAGCAGTGATCCCCTAGCGGGAGGAAATGAGCAGTTCTTC
>15|-|few|TRBJ2-1|TRBV12-3/TRBV12-4
CASSLLGSPGRVGFF
TGTGCCAGCAGTTTACTGGGGTCTCCCGGGCGTGTGGGGTTCTTC
>12|-|few|TRBJ2-1|TRBV12-5
CASGPADGEQFF
TGTGCTAGTGGTCCCGCCGACGGTGAGCAGTTCTTC
>14|TRBD2|few|TRBJ2-1|TRBV20-1
CSALTSGRPNEQFF
TGCAGTGCCCTGACTAGCGGGAGACCCAATGAGCAGTTCTTC